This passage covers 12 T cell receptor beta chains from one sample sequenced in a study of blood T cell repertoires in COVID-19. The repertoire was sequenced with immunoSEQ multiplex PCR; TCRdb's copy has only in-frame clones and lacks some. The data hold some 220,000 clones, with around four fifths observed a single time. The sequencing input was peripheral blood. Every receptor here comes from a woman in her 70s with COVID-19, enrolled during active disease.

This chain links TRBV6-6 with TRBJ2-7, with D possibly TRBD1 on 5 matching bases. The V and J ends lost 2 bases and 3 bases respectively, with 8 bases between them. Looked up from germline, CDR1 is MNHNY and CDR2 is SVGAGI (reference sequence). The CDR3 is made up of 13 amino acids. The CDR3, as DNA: TGTGCCAGCAGTTACCAGGGAAACTACGAGCAGTACTTC. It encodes CASSYQGNYEQYF.

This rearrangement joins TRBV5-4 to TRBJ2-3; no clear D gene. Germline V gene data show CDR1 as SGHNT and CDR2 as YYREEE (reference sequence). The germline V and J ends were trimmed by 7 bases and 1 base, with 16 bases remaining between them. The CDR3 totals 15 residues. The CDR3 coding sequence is TGTGCCAGCTCAGGTCGGCAGGAAGGCACAGATACGCAGTATTTT. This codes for CASSGRQEGTDTQYF.

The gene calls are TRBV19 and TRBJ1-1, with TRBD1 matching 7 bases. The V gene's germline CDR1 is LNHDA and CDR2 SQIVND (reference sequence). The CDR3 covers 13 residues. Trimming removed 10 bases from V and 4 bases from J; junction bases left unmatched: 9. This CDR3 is CAIETAGGTEAFF. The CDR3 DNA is TGTGCCATTGAGACCGCAGGGGGCACTGAAGCTTTCTTT.

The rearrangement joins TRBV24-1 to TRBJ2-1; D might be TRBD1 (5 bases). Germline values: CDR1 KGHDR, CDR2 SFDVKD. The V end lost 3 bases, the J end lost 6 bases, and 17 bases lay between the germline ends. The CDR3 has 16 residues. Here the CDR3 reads CATSDPYQGSGNEQFF. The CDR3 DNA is TGTGCCACCAGTGATCCCTACCAGGGATCGGGCAATGAGCAGTTCTTC.

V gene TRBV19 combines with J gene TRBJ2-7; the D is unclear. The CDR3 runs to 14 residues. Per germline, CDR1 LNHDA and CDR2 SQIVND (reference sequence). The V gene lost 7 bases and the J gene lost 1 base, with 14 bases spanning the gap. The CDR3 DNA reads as TGTGCCAGTAACGATTCTCCAGGTTCCTACGAGCAGTACTTC. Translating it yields CASNDSPGSYEQYF.

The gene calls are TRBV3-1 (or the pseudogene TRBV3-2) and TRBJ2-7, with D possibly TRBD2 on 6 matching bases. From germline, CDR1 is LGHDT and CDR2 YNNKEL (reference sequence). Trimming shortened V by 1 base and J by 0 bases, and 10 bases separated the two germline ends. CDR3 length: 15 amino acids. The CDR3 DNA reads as TGTGCCAGCAGCCAAGGTAGCGGCTTCTCCTACGAGCAGTACTTC. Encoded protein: CASSQGSGFSYEQYF.

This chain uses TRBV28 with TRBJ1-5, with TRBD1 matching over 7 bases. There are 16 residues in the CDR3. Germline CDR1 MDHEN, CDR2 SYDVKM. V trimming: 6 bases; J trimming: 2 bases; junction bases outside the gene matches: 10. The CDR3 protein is CASSDRVGIGNQPQHF. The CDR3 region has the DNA TGTGCCAGCAGCGACAGGGTCGGAATCGGCAATCAGCCCCAGCATTTT.

This chain's CDR3 is CAISEGGGNQPQHF. DNA of the CDR3: TGTGCCATCAGCGAGGGGGGCGGCAATCAGCCCCAGCATTTT. The V gene is TRBV10-3, the J gene TRBJ1-5; possible D gene TRBD1, 6 bases. The CDR3 runs 14 residues. Germline CDR1 is ENHRY and CDR2 is SYGVKD. V was pared by 6 bases and J by 2 bases, with 11 bases between.

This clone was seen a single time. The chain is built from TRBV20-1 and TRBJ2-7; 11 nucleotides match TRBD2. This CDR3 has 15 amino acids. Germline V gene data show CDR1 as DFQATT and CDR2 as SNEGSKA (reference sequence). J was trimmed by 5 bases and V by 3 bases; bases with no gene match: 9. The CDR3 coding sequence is TGCAGTGCTAGTAGCGGGAGGGCCTCACAAAACGAGCAGTACTTC. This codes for CSASSGRASQNEQYF.

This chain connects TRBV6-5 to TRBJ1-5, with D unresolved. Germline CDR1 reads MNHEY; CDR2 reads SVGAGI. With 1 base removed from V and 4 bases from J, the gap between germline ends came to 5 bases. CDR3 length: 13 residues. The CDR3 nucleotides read TGTGCCAGCAGTTACTACGGGAATCAGCCCCAGCATTTT. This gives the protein CASSYYGNQPQHF.

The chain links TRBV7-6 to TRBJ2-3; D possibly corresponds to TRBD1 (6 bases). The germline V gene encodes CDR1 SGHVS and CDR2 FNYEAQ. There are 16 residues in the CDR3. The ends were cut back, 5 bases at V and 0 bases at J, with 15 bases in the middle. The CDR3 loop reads CASSLRQASSTDTQYF. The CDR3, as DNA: TGTGCCAGCAGCCTAAGACAGGCCTCTAGCACAGATACGCAGTATTTT. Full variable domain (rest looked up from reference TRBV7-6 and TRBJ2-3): GAGVSQSPRYKVTKRGQDVALRCDPISGHVSLYWYRQALGQGPEFLTYFNYEAQQDKSGLPNDRFSAERPEGSISTLTIQRTEQRDSAMYRCASSLRQASSTDTQYFGPGTRLTVL.

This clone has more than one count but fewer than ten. In nucleotides, the CDR3 is TGTGCCAGCAAGAGGGGGAACTATGGCTACACCTTC. This encodes CASKRGNYGYTF. The chain recombines TRBV28 with TRBJ1-2; maybe TRBD1 (6 bases). The CDR3 is 12 amino acids. Germline V gene sequence: CDR1 MDHEN, CDR2 SYDVKM. With 7 bases removed from V and 2 bases from J, the gap between germline ends came to 8 bases.